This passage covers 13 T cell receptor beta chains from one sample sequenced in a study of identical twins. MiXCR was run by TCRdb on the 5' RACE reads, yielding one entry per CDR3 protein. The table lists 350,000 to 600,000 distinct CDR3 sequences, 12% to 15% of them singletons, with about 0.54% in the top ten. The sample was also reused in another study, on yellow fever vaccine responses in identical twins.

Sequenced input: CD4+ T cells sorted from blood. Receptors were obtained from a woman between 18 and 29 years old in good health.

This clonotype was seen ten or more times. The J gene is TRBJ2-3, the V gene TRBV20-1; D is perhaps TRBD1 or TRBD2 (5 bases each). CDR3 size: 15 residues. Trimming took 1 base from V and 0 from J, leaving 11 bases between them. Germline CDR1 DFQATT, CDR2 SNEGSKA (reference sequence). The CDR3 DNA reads TGCAGTGCTAGAGGAGGGGACGGTAGCACAGATACGCAGTATTTT. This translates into CSARGGDGSTDTQYF.

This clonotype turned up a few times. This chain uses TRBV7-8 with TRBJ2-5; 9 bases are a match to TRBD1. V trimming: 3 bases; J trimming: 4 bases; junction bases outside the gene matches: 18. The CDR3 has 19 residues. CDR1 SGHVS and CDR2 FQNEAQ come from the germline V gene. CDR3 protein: CASSFGVGRDREWPETQYF. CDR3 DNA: TGTGCCAGCAGCTTTGGAGTGGGCCGGGACAGGGAATGGCCAGAGACCCAGTACTTC. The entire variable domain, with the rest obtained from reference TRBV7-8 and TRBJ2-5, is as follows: GAGVSQSPRYKVAKRGQDVALRCDPISGHVSLFWYQQALGQGPEFLTYFQNEAQLDKSGLPSDRFFAERPEGSVSTLKIQRTQQEDSAVYLCASSFGVGRDREWPETQYFGPGTRLLVL.

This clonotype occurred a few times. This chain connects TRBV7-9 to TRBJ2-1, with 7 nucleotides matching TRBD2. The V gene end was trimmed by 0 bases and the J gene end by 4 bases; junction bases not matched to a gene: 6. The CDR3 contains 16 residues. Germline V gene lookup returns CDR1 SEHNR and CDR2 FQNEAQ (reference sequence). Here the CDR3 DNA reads TGTGCCAGCAGCTTAGCTCCGACTAGCACATACAATGAGCAGTTCTTC. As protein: CASSLAPTSTYNEQFF.

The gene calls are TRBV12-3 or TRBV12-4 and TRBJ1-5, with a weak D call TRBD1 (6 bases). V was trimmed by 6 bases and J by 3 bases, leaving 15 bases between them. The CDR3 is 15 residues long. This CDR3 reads CASSLGRGNNQPQHF. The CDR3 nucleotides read TGTGCCAGCAGCCTGGGCAGGGGTAACAATCAGCCCCAGCATTTT.

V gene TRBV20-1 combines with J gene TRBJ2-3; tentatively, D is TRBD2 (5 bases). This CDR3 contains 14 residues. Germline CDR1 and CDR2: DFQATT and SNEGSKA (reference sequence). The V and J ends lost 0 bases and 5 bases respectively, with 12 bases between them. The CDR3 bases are TGCAGTGCTAGAGAGGGGAGCGTTGGAGATACGCAGTATTTT. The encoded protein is CSAREGSVGDTQYF.

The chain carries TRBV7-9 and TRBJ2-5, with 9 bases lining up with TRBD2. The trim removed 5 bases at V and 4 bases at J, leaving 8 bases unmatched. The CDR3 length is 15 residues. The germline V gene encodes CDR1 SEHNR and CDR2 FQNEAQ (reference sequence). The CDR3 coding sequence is TGTGCCAGCAGCCCGCAAGCGGGAGGATTAGAGACCCAGTACTTC. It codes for CASSPQAGGLETQYF.

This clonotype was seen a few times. CDR3 amino acids: CASSQSSGLGNIQYF. CDR3 in DNA: TGCGCCAGCAGCCAATCTAGCGGGCTGGGAAACATTCAGTACTTC. The chain links TRBV4-3 to TRBJ2-4, with TRBD2 matching 8 bases. V gave up 2 bases and J gave up 6 bases; unmatched junction bases: 6. CDR3 length: 15 amino acids. Germline V CDR1 and CDR2: LGHNA, YSLEER.

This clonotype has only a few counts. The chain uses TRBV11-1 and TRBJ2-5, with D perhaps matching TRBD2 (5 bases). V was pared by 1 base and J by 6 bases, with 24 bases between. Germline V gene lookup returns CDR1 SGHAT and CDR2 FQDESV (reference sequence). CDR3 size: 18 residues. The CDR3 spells CASSLGGDLGVVEKTQYF. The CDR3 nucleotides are TGTGCCAGCAGCTTAGGTGGGGATCTCGGGGTGGTCGAAAAGACCCAGTACTTC.

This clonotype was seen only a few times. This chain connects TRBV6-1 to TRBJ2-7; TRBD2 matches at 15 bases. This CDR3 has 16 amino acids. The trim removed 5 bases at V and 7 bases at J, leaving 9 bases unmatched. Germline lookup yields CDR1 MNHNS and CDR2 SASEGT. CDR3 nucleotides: TGTGCCAGCAGTCCAATCGGACTAGCGGGAGGGAGAGAGCAGTACTTC. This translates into CASSPIGLAGGREQYF.

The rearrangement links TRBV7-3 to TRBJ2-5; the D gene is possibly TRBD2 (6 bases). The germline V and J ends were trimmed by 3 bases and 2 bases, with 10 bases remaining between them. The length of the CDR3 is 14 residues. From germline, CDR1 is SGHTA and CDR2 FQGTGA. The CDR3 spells CASSFGGAQETQYF. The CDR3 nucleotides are TGTGCCAGCAGCTTTGGCGGGGCGCAAGAGACCCAGTACTTC.

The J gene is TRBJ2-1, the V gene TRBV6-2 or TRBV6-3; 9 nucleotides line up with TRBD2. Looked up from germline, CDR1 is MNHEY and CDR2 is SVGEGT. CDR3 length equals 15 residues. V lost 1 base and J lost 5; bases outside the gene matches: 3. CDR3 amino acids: CASSYLAGVDNEQFF. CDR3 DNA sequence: TGTGCCAGCAGTTACTTAGCGGGAGTTGACAATGAGCAGTTCTTC.

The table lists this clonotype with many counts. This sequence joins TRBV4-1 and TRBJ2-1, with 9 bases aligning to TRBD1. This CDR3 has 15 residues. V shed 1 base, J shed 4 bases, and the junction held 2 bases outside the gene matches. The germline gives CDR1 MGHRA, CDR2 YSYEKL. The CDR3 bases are TGCGCCAGCAGCCAAGCCGGGACAGGGTACAATGAGCAGTTCTTC. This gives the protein CASSQAGTGYNEQFF.

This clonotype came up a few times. The chain's CDR3 is CSASGTLFGTDTQYF. The CDR3 coding sequence is TGCAGTGCTAGTGGGACTCTTTTCGGCACAGATACGCAGTATTTT. The chain employs TRBV20-1 and TRBJ2-3; tentative D call: TRBD2 (6 bases). The CDR3 is made up of 15 amino acids. The V end was cut by 3 bases, the J end by 1 base, with 14 bases between. Germline CDR1 DFQATT, CDR2 SNEGSKA (reference sequence).